Sequencing of this T cell receptor (beta chain) was carried out in a study of blood T cell repertoires in COVID-19. Study overall: Some COVID-19 samples were acute and others convalescent; all came from the United States, Italy and Spain. Sources were T cells, B-cell-depleted T cells, or PBMCs; the material itself was cDNA or gDNA.

The table came from immunoSEQ multiplex PCR; TCRdb's copy has only in-frame clones and leaves some out. The profile shows roughly 110,000 clones, roughly 80% of them singletons. V lost 2 bases, J lost 0 bases, and 8 bases lay in between. From germline, CDR1 is SGHRS and CDR2 YFSETQ. The CDR3 is 14 residues long. This receptor was identified in a man aged 65 to 85 with acute or convalescent COVID-19. The V and J genes are TRBV5-1 and TRBJ1-2; D remains ambiguous. Sequencing used peripheral blood. The CDR3 DNA is TGCGCCAGCAGCTTTGGCAGGACTAACTATGGCTACACCTTC. Translating gives CASSFGRTNYGYTF.